This TCR beta chain was captured in a study of cytomegalovirus exposure and HLA in healthy donors. Points from the study as a whole: A reported reduction in N-insertions relative to the roughly 670-donor mean was seen in an Asian-associated ancestry cluster in a later analysis.

V lost 6 bases and J lost 9, with 12 bases in between. Germline CDR1 reads MNHEY; CDR2 reads SMNVEV (reference sequence). The CDR3 consists of 12 residues. Turning to this clone: Its antigen is still unknown.

A multiplex PCR was run with 60 Vbeta primers and 13 Jbeta primers. Here immunoSEQ multiplex PCR was the method, and the copy in TCRdb shows in-frame clones only, minus some. The sample includes tens of thousands of clones. Sequences were obtained from PBMCs. This chain links TRBV27 with TRBJ2-1; TRBD2 might be the D (5 bases). The receptor was isolated from a woman aged 55-70 years in good health and CMV-seronegative. Written as DNA, the CDR3 is TGTGCCAGCAGAATCTTGGCGGGTGAGCAGTTCTTC. It encodes CASRILAGEQFF.